These 15 T cell receptor beta chains share one sample of origin, sequenced in a study of blood T cells in healthy people across ages. Then a second PCR, running roughly 7 to 11 cycles, was carried out with a sample-barcoded 5' primer and a J-beta primer mix. TCRdb redid the calling of the 5' RACE reads with MiXCR, one entry per CDR3 protein. The sample holds under 2,000,000 distinct CDR3 sequences, roughly 49% seen once. The sample was blood. The source is a woman aged 40 to 50 in good health.

Only a few counts were recorded for this clonotype. The chain has TRBV28 and TRBJ2-7, with D perhaps TRBD2 (5 bases). There are 13 residues in the CDR3. V lost 5 bases to trimming and J lost 4 bases, with 12 bases between them. The germline V gene encodes CDR1 MDHEN and CDR2 SYDVKM. CDR3 DNA sequence: TGTGCCAGCAGTCCGAGGGCCGAGTACGAGCAGTACTTC. As protein: CASSPRAEYEQYF.

This chain connects TRBV12-3 or TRBV12-4 to TRBJ1-1; 10 bases match TRBD1. The CDR3 consists of 17 residues. The J segment lost 1 base and the V segment lost 6 bases, leaving 11 bases of the junction unmatched. Written as DNA, the CDR3 is TGTGCCAGCAGCCATGACAGGGGGCGAGTGAGGAACACTGAAGCTTTCTTT. Protein product: CASSHDRGRVRNTEAFF.

This clonotype was counted between two and nine times. This chain uses TRBV7-2 with TRBJ2-4; tentatively, D is TRBD1 or TRBD2 (5 bases each). V was cut by 1 base and J by 5 bases, with 12 bases left in between. Germline assignment: CDR1 SGHTA and CDR2 FQGNSA. This CDR3 contains 15 residues. CDR3 sequence (DNA): TGTGCCAGCAGCTTAGGGGGTCAGGGAGAAAACATTCAGTACTTC. Translated: CASSLGGQGENIQYF.

This clonotype occurred a few times. J is TRBJ1-6 and V is TRBV29-1; 10 nucleotides agree with TRBD1. This CDR3 comprises 13 residues. V trimming: 6 bases; J trimming: 9 bases; junction bases outside the gene matches: 5. Germline V gene sequence: CDR1 SQVTM, CDR2 ANQGSEA. CDR3: CSVGQGIGSPLHF. The DNA for the CDR3 is TGCAGCGTGGGACAGGGGATAGGTTCACCCCTCCACTTT.

The chain joins TRBV28 to TRBJ2-5; D tentatively fits TRBD1 or TRBD2 (5 bases each). There are 17 residues in the CDR3. The germline V gene has CDR1 MDHEN and CDR2 SYDVKM. V was trimmed by 3 bases and J by 0 bases, leaving 17 bases between them. CDR3 in DNA: TGTGCCAGCAGTTTTGGGGCCTCGGGACGGTACCAAGAGACCCAGTACTTC. Its translation: CASSFGASGRYQETQYF.

In this sample, this clonotype turned up a few times. This chain joins TRBV5-1 and TRBJ1-2; no definite D call. CDR1 SGHRS and CDR2 YFSETQ come from the germline V gene. The CDR3 has 14 residues. Trimming pared 0 bases from V and 4 bases from J, leaving 10 bases between. In DNA, the CDR3 is TGCGCCAGCAGCTTGGAAAGCAGATCCTATGGCTACACCTTC. Translated: CASSLESRSYGYTF.

This clonotype was seen once. The V call is TRBV21-1, the J call TRBJ2-7. TRBV21-1 is tagged as a pseudogene. The CDR3 contains 15 residues. CDR3 residues: CASRSELESSYEQYF. For the CDR3, the DNA is TGTGCCAGCAGATCAGAACTGGAGAGCTCCTACGAGCAGTACTTC.

This chain links TRBV20-1 with TRBJ2-3, with 9 nucleotides matching TRBD2. V dropped 6 bases and J dropped 0; count of bases not matched to a gene: 19. Germline lookup yields CDR1 DFQATT and CDR2 SNEGSKA (reference sequence). The CDR3 spans 19 residues. Here the CDR3 DNA reads TGCAGTGCCCCTTCGTCGGCGGGGGGGACTTACCGAAGCACAGATACGCAGTATTTT. It is translated as CSAPSSAGGTYRSTDTQYF.

The CDR3 region has the DNA TGCAGTGCTAGAGATCCCCTCACCTACACAGATACGCAGTATTTT. The encoded protein is CSARDPLTYTDTQYF. The chain carries TRBV20-1 and TRBJ2-3; D remains ambiguous. The CDR3 sequence is 15 residues long. Germline V gene data show CDR1 as DFQATT and CDR2 as SNEGSKA (reference sequence). The V gene lost 0 bases and the J gene lost 2 bases, with 12 bases spanning the gap.

This clonotype was detected only a few times. This rearrangement joins TRBV4-1 to TRBJ1-2; TRBD1 might be the D (6 bases). Trimming shortened V by 0 bases and J by 5 bases, and 13 bases separated the two germline ends. This CDR3 contains 15 residues. Germline V gene lookup returns CDR1 MGHRA and CDR2 YSYEKL. CDR3 nucleotides: TGCGCCAGCAGCCAAGATTTGGGGGGCACATATGGCTACACCTTC. Encoded protein: CASSQDLGGTYGYTF.

The V call is TRBV6-2 or TRBV6-3, the J call TRBJ2-5; D is possibly TRBD2 (6 bases). Trimming removed 2 bases from V and 5 bases from J, with 15 bases in between. Per the germline V gene, CDR1 is MNHEY and CDR2 is SVGEGT. The CDR3 runs 15 residues. CDR3: CASSYVGLPPETQYF. The CDR3 DNA is TGTGCCAGCAGTTACGTCGGACTACCGCCGGAGACCCAGTACTTC.

A single count supports this clonotype. The chain combines TRBV20-1 with TRBJ2-4; no definite D call. The J call may be mistaken, given a closer DNA end match to TRBJ2-7. The CDR3 loop spans 12 amino acids. Germline assignment: CDR1 DFQATT and CDR2 SNEGSKA (reference sequence). The CDR3 loop is CSAETNTYEQYF. CDR3 coding DNA: TGCAGTGCCGAAACGAACACCTACGAGCAGTACTTC.

This chain uses TRBV6-1 with TRBJ1-2, with TRBD1 identical over 9 bases. This CDR3 is built from 14 residues. V trimming: 5 bases; J trimming: 6 bases; junction bases outside the gene matches: 7. Looked up from germline, CDR1 is MNHNS and CDR2 is SASEGT. CDR3 DNA sequence: TGTGCCAGCAGTTCGGGACAGGGTGAAAATGGCTACACCTTC. Protein product: CASSSGQGENGYTF.

The V and J genes are TRBV7-9 and TRBJ2-1; D uncertain. The germline V and J ends were trimmed by 7 bases and 0 bases, with 13 bases remaining between them. CDR1 and CDR2 (germline): SEHNR, FQNEAQ (reference sequence). This CDR3 comprises 15 residues. CDR3 region: CASILYPSSYNEQFF. The CDR3 DNA is TGTGCCAGCATCCTCTACCCGAGCTCCTACAATGAGCAGTTCTTC.

This clonotype was recorded at least ten times. The J gene is TRBJ1-2, the V gene TRBV4-3, with a weak D call TRBD1 (5 bases). Between the trimmed V and J ends, which lost 3 bases and 0 bases, there was a span of 11 bases. The CDR3 length is 15 residues. From germline, CDR1 is LGHNA and CDR2 YSLEER. The CDR3 sequence is CASSQSLGANYGYTF. The CDR3 nucleotides read TGCGCCAGCAGCCAGTCTCTGGGGGCTAACTATGGCTACACCTTC.